This T cell receptor beta chain appears in the sequencing data of a study of spatial heterogeneity in lung cancer (dated by TCRdb to 2018 to 2020). Turning to the overall study: Beta-chain transcripts were consistently detected in greater numbers than alpha-chain transcripts, which likely reflected higher beta-chain transcript abundance. The study linked features of the TCR repertoire to counts of nonsynonymous mutations, which were determined by whole-exome sequencing of tumor tissue. In the raw uncorrected reads, each unique combination of TCR and UMI appeared on average more than ten times. In non-small cell lung cancer, the study made a quantitative comparison of TCR alpha and beta repertoires among multiple tumor regions, matched nontumor lung and blood. Both alpha and beta chains were TCR-sequenced in samples taken at surgery, namely 220 tumor regions, 61 to 65 matched nontumor lung samples and about 58 PBMC samples.

This sample's time point label indicates: sample taken at primary tumor resection. Donors were 72 patients with early-stage, untreated non-small cell lung cancer from the lung TRACERx cohort. TCR sequencing used whole RNA extracted from tumor and nontumor lung tissue, or from cryopreserved PBMC samples, without cell sorting. Patients were selected for TCR sequencing only if sufficient RNA was available from at least two tumor regions. This clonotype was recorded a few times. No antigen is known for it. A read error may be the cause here, since a much bigger clone is one base away. The CDR3 starts with the cysteine, ends with the phenylalanine, and has 15 residues. Only the CDR3 portion is preserved as DNA: 45 bases, with reading frame beginning at the first base. CDR1 and CDR2, looked up from the germline V gene (reference sequence), are SGHKS and YYEKEE. What the research found in general, with its limitations: Additional single-cell paired TCR alpha and beta sequencing was considered necessary to confirm, at a functional level, the hypothesis that regional TCRs recognize regional mutations. Ubiquitous expanded tumor TCRs showed up in blood more often at tumor resection than at routine follow-up.

The library was generated by 5' RACE. Sequencing was performed on a NextSeq 500. In the TCR library protocol, a unique molecular identifier was attached to each TCR cDNA molecule so that PCR and sequencing errors could be corrected. In the source study's methods: Decombinator tools were used for TCR identification, UMI-based error correction and CDR3 extraction. Expanded TCRs were defined as those above a frequency of 2 per 1,000, corresponding to the top 1% of the tumor frequency distribution. Renyi diversity was computed with the R vegan package after each repertoire had been subsampled 100 times to 5,000 TCRs. CDR3 similarity networks were built from amino acid triplet string-kernel similarity, connecting CDR3s with pairwise similarity above 0.82. TCRdb passed the public sequencing reads through fastp at Q25 and MiXCR, retaining productive beta sequences. Each CDR3 protein gets just one entry, which takes the most common genes and DNA from the rows behind it. None of the V and J calls come from the authors' own analysis; TCRdb made them. For this sample the table gives 30,000 to 45,000 distinct CDR3 sequences, of which approximately 7.2% were detected only once. The ten most abundant clones make up roughly 30% of the sample.

The chain couples TRBV5-5 to TRBJ2-7, with 14 central nucleotides matching TRBD2. This receptor was obtained from a female donor with early-stage non-small cell lung cancer. The sequences come from PBMCs, collected at surgery. This receptor carries the CDR3 CVSSRTSGGPGEQYF. The sequenced DNA: TGTGTCAGCAGCCGGACTAGCGGGGGGCCGGGCGAGCAGTACTTC.